This T cell receptor (beta chain) was obtained from a study of T cell responses to AZD1222 COVID-19 vaccine. Method: immunoSEQ multiplex PCR; TCRdb's copy keeps in-frame clones and lacks some. The profile covers 100,000 to 150,000 clones, with 90% appearing a single time and about 7% taken by the ten largest. The CDR3 spans 16 residues. Germline assignment: CDR1 GTSNPN and CDR2 SVGIG (reference sequence). V gave up 5 bases and J gave up 1 base; unmatched junction bases: 10. Study-wide points: White British ancestry dominated among donors, who included more females, and clonal diversity was possibly underestimated.

With regard to this clone: Its antigen is currently unknown.

The material sequenced was peripheral blood, taken on day 0 of AZD1222 vaccination. The receptor was derived from an adult in good health. The chain recombines TRBV30 with TRBJ2-5; 10 nucleotides align to TRBD1. The CDR3 sequence: CAWDPSWDRGQETQYF. The CDR3 DNA follows: TGTGCCTGGGACCCAAGTTGGGACAGGGGCCAAGAGACCCAGTACTTC.